The sequence of this T cell receptor (beta chain) was determined in a study of blood T cell repertoires in COVID-19 (dated by TCRdb to 2020 to 2022). For the wider study: Samples from collaborators originated in the United States, Italy and Spain and spanned both the acute and convalescent phases of COVID-19. Samples were obtained from the ongoing ImmuneRACE study (first 160 participants) and from over 1,000 subjects provided by 6 global collaborators. Subjects who had been exposed to COVID-19, were actively infected with it, or had recovered from it provided the deeply sampled blood TCRbeta repertoires that made up the dataset. The sample metadata nearly always contained a de-identified subject ID, COVID-19 status, age in years and sex. The prospective study material was composed of cDNA or gDNA derived from T cells, B-cell-depleted T cells, or PBMCs. Where HLA class I and class II types were available, the types were taken from metadata supplied by the sample provider, not from assay-based typing. The repertoires were made available in a free public database intended to serve as a resource for research on the immune response to SARS-CoV-2.

There are 16 amino acids in the CDR3, from cysteine to phenylalanine inclusive. Of all the DNA, just the CDR3 is kept, 48 bases in frame from base 1. V is cut by 5 bases and J by 4 bases, and the space between the germline ends is 19 bases. Via the germline V gene, CDR1 is SGHNT and CDR2 YENEEA. Note on this clone: Its target antigen remains unknown. No much larger clonotype is one base removed from it; base qualities were not supplied.

The full study reports these points: The amount of clinical and demographic metadata varied by source and participant and was provided uncurated.

TCRbeta CDR3 regions were amplified from genomic DNA using the immunoSEQ Assay, a bias-controlled multiplex PCR. On the authors' methods: Nucleated cell counts per sample were estimated from amplification of reference gene primers within the assay. To quantify the absolute abundance of each unique TCRbeta CDR3 rearrangement, sequence reads were collapsed and filtered. For each sample, productive Simpson clonality was calculated as the square root of Simpson's diversity index across productive rearrangements. Held by TCRdb, this immuneACCESS table contains in-frame sequences only and omits some clones. Under half of the omission traces to an unresolved V gene where checked; the cause of the rest is unknown. For V, J and clone size, that table is used; D and trimming come from the DNA. Recorded for this sample are roughly 100,000 clones; around 80% of them occurred a single time. The top ten clonotypes cover 13% to 15% of the sample.

The collaborating institutions used their own protocols to collect whole blood in K2EDTA tubes. For TCRbeta analysis, collaborators shipped samples in one of three forms: frozen whole blood, isolated PBMCs, or DNA extracted from either of those sample types. This receptor was taken from an older woman with acute or convalescent COVID-19. The specimen sequenced was peripheral blood. The chain is encoded by TRBV11-3 joined to TRBJ2-3, and possibly TRBD1, on 5 matching bases. The DNA sequence is given as TGTGCCAGCAGCCCTGGGGCCCTAATATCGGCAGATACGCAGTATTTT. This gives the protein CASSPGALISADTQYF.